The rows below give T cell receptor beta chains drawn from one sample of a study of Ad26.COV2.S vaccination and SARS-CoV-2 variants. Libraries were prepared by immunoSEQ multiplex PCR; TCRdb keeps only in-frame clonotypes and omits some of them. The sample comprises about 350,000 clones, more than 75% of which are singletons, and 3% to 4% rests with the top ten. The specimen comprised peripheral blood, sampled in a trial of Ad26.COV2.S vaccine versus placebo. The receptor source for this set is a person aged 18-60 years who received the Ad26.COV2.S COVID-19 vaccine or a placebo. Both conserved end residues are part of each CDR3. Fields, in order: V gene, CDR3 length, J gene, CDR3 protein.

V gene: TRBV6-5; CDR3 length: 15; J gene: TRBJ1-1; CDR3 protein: CASSYGRGVGTEAFF
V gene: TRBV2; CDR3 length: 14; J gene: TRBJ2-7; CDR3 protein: CASTERDRGPEQYF
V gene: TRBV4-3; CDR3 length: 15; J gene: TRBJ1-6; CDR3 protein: CASSQAGGYNSPLHF
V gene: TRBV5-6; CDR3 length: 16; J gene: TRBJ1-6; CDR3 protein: CASSWGPTLYNSPLHF
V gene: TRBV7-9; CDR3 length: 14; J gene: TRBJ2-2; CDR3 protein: CASLRVENPGELFF
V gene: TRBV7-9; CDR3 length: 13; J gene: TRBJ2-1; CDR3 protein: CASSLVVAGEQFF
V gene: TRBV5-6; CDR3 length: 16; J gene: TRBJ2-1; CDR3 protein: CASSFETGGTYNEQFF
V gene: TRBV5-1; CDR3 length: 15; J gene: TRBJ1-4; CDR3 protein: CASSSRALGEEKLFF
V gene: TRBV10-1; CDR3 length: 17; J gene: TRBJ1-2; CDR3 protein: CASSEKLLDATCYGYTF
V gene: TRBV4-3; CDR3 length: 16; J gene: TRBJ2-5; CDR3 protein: CASSQETSGGQETQYF
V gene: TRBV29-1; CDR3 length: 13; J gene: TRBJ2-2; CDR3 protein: CSVEGKGTGELFF
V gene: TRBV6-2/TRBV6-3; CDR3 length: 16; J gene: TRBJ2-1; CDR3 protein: CASSQTDLAGRYEQFF
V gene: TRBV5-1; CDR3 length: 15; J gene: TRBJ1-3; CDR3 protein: CASSPEGSPGNTIYF
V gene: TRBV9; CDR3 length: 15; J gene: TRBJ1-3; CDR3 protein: CASSVVPGGRNTIYF
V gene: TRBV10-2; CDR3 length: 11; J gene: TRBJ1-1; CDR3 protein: CASSIDTEAFF
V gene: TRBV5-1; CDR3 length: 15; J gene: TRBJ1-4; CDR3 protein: CASSLAQGLGEKLFF
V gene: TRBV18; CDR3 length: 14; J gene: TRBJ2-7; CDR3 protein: CASSQGNNVYEQYF
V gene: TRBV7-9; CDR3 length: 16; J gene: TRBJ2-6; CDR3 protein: CASSGTGGSGANVLTF
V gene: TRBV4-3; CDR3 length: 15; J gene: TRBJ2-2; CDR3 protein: CASSLEEATTGELFF
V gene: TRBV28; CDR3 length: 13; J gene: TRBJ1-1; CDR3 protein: CASSLQVDTEAFF
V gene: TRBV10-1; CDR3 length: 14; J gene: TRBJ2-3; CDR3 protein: CASNDGSSTDTQYF
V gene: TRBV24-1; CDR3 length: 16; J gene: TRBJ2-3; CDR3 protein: CATSDMSSGRPDTQYF
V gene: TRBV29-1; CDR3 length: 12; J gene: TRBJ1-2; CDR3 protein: CSQTEAGGGYTF
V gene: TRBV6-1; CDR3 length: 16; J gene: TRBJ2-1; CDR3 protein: CASSDLAGDPYNEQFF
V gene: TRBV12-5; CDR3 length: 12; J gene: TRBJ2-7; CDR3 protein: CASGLEIYEQYF
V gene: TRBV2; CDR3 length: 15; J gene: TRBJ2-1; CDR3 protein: CASRETSGVYNEQFF
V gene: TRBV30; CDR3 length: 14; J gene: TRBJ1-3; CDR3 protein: CAWSPGISGNTIYF
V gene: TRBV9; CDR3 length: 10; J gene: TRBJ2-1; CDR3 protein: CASSGNEQFF
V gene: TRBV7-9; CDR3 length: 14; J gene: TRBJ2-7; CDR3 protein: CASSRNTGPGEQYF
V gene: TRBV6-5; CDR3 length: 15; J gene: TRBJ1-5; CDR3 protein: CASSSLGPTNQPQHF
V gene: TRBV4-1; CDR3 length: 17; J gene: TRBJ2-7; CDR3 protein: CASSQDPSGTDSYEQYF
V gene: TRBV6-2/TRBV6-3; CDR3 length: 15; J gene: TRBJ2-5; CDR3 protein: CASSYAPGEVGTQYF
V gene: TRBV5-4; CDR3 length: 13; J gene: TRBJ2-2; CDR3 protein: CASSFRGTGELFF
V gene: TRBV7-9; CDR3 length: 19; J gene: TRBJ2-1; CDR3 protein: CASSPPGSGNAPPYNEQFF
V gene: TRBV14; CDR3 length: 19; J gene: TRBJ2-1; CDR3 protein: CASSQEVGLAGVVYNEQFF
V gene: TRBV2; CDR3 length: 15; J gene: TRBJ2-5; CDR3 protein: CASSENVYLQETQYF
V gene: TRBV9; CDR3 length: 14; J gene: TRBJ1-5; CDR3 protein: CASSVGAGDQPQHF
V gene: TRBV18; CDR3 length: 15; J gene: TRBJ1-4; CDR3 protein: CASSQQGPTNEKLFF
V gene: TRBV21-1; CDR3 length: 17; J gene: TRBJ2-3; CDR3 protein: CASSPWTSGRAGDTQYF
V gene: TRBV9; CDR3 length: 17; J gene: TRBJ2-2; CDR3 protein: CASSARSGLSGTGELFF
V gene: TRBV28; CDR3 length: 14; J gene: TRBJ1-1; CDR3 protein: CASSLQGGNTEAFF
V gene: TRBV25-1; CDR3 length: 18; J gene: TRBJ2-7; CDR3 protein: CASSEGTSGAISSYEQYF
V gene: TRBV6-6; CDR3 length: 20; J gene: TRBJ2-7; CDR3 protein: CASSPDSGTSGRIRSYEQYF
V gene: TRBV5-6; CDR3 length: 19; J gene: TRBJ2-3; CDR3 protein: CASSYNLEWGWAAADTQYF
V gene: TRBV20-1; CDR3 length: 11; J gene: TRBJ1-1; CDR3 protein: CYPARNTEAFF
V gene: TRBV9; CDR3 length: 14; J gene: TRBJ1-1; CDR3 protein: CASSLSGGVAEAFF
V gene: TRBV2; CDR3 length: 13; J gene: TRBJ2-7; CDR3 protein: CASGLGTSYEQYF
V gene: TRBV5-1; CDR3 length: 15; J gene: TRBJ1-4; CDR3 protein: CASSLGSGVDEKLFF
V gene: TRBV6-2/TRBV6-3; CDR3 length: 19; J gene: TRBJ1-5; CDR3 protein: CASSYRRGQGATSNQPQHF